The subject of this entry is one T cell receptor (beta chain). In the study's own analysis: Reference gene primer amplification in the assay estimated nucleated cell counts. Measured with immunoSEQ multiplex PCR; TCRdb has only the in-frame clones, and not every one. For V, J and clone size, that table is used; D and trimming come from the DNA. The repertoire has around 250,000 clones, roughly 89% of them found once; the top ten carry over 2%. These data are taken from a study of blood T cell repertoires in COVID-19. The CDR3 has 14 amino acids. CDR1 and CDR2 (germline): MNHNS, SASEGT. Germline trimming cut 2 bases from V and 2 bases from J; bases unmatched to any gene: 3.

This chain links TRBV6-1 with TRBJ2-7; 7 bases match TRBD2. Source material: peripheral blood. The receptor's source is a man younger than 45 who had recovered from COVID-19. As DNA, the CDR3 is TGTGCCAGCAGTGAAATTAGCGGGCCCTACGAGCAGTACTTC. This gives the protein CASSEISGPYEQYF.